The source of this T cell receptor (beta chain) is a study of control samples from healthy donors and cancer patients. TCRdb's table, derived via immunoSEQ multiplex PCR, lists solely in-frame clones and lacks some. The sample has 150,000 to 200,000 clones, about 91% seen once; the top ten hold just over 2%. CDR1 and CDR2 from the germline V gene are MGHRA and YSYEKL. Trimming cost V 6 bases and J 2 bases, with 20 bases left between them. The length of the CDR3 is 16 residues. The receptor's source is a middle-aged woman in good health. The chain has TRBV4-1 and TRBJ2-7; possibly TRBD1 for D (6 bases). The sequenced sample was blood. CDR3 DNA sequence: TGCGCCAGCAGTTCCATAGGGGACACCATGACCTACGAGCAGTACTTC. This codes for CASSSIGDTMTYEQYF.